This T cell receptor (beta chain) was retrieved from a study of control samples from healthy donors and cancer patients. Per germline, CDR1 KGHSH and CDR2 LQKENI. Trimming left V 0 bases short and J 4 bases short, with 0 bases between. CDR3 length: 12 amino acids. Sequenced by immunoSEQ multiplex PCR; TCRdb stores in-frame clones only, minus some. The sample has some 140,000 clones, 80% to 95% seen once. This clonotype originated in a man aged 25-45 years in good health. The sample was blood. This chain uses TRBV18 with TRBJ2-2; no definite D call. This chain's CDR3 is CASSPPTGELFF. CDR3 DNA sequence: TGTGCCAGCTCACCACCCACCGGGGAGCTGTTTTTT. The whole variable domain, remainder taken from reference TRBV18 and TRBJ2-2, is NAGVMQNPRHLVRRRGQEARLRCSPMKGHSHVYWYRQLPEEGLKFMVYLQKENIIDESGMPKERFSAEFPKEGPSILRIQQVVRGDSAAYFCASSPPTGELFFGEGSRLTVL.